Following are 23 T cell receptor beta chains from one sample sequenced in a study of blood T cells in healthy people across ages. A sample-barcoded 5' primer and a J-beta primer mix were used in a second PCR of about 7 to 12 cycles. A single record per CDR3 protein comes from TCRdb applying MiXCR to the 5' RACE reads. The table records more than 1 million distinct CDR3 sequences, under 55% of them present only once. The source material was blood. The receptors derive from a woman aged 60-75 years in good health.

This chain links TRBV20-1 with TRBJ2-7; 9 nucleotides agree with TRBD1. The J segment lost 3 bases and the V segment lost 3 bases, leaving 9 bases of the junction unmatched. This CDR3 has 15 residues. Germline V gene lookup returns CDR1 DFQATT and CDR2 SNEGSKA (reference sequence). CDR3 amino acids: CSASPGTGKVYEQYF. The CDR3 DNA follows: TGCAGTGCTAGCCCAGGGACAGGGAAAGTCTACGAGCAGTACTTC.

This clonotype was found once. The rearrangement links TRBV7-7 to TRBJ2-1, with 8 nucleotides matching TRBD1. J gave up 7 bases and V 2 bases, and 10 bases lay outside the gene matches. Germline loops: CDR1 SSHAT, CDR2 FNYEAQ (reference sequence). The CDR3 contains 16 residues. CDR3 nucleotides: TGTGCCAGCAGCTTAACTACGGGACAGGTTGGGAATGAGCAGTTCTTC. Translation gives CASSLTTGQVGNEQFF.

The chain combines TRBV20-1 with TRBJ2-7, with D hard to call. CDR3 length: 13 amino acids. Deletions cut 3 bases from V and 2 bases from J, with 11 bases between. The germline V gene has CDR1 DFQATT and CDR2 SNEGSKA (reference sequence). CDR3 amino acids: CSASPPFTYEQYF. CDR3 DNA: TGCAGTGCTAGTCCTCCCTTTACCTACGAGCAGTACTTC.

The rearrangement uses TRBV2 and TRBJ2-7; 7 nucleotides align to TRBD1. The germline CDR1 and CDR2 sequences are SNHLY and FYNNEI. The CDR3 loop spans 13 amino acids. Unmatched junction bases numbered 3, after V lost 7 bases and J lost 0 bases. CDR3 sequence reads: CASTGDSSYEQYF. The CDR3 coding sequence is TGTGCCAGCACTGGGGACAGCTCCTACGAGCAGTACTTC.

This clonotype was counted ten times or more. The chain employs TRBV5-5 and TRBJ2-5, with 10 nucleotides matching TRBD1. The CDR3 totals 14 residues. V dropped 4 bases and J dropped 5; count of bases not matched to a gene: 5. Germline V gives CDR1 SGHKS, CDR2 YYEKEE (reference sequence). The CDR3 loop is CASSIGTGVETQYF. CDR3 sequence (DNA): TGTGCCAGCAGCATAGGGACAGGGGTGGAGACCCAGTACTTC.

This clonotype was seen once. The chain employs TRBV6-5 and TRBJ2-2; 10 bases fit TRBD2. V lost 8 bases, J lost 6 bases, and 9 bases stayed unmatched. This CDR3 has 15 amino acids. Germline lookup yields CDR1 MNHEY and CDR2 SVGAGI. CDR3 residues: CASGASGSNAGELFF. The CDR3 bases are TGTGCCAGCGGAGCTAGCGGGAGTAACGCCGGGGAGCTGTTTTTT.

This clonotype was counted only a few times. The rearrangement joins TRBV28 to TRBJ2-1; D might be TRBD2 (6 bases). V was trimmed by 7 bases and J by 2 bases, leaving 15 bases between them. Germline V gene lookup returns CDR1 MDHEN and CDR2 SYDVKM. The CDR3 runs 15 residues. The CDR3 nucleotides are TGTGCCAGCACCGTCTTAAGGACTACCTACAATGAGCAGTTCTTC. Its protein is CASTVLRTTYNEQFF.

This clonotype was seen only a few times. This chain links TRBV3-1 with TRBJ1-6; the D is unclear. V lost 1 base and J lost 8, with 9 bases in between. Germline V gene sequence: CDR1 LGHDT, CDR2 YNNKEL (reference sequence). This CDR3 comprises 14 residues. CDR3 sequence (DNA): TGTGCCAGCAGCCAAGGAAGGGTACATTCACCCCTCCACTTT. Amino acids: CASSQGRVHSPLHF.

The CDR3 loop is CASSGPPRENTEAFF. In DNA, the CDR3 is TGTGCCAGCAGCGGGCCCCCCCGGGAGAACACTGAAGCTTTCTTT. This chain connects TRBV9 to TRBJ1-1; D remains unclear. Germline V lookup: CDR1 SGDLS, CDR2 YYNGEE. The V gene lost 3 bases and the J gene lost 1 base, with 13 bases spanning the gap. This CDR3 spans 15 amino acids. The full variable domain, with the rest looked up from reference TRBV9 and TRBJ1-1, is DSGVTQTPKHLITATGQRVTLRCSPRSGDLSVYWYQQSLDQGLQFLIQYYNGEERAKGNILERFSAQQFPDLHSELNLSSLELGDSALYFCASSGPPRENTEAFFGQGTRLTVV.

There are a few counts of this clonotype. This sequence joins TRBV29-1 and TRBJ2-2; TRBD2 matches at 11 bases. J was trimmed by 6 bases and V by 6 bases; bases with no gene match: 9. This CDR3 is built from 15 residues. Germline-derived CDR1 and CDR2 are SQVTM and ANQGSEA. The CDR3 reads CSVSTSGNPAGELFF. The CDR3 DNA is TGCAGCGTATCGACTAGCGGGAATCCCGCCGGGGAGCTGTTTTTT.

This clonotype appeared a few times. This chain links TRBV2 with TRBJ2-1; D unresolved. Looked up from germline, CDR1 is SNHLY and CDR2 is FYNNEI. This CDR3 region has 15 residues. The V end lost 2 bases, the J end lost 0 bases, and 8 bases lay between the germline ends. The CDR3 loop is CASSETSSSYNEQFF. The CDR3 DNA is TGTGCCAGCAGTGAAACGAGCAGCTCCTACAATGAGCAGTTCTTC.

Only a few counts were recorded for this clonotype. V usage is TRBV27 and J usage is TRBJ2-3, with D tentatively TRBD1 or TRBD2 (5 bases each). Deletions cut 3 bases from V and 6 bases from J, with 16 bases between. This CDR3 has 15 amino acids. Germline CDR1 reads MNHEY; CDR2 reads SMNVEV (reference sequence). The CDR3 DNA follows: TGTGCCAGCAGTTTTCGGGGAGAGGGGCGGGATACGCAGTATTTT. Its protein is CASSFRGEGRDTQYF.

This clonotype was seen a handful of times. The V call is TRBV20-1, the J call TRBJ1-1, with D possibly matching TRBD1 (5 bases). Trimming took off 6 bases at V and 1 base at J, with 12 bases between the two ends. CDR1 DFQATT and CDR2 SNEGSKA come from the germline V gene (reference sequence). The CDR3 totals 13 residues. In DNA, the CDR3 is TGCAGTGCCGAGCGGGGGGAGAACACTGAAGCTTTCTTT. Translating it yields CSAERGENTEAFF.

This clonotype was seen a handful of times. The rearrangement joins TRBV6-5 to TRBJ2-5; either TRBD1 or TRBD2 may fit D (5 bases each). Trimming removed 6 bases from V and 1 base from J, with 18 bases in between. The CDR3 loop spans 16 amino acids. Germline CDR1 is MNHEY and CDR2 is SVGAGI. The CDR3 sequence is CASSPMRGWGQETQYF. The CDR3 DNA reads TGTGCCAGCAGCCCGATGAGGGGATGGGGCCAAGAGACCCAGTACTTC.

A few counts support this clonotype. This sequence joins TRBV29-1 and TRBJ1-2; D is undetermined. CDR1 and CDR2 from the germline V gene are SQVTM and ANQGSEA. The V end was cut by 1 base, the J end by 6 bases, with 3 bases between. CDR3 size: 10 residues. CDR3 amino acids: CSVEANGYTF. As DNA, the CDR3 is TGCAGCGTTGAAGCCAATGGCTACACCTTC.

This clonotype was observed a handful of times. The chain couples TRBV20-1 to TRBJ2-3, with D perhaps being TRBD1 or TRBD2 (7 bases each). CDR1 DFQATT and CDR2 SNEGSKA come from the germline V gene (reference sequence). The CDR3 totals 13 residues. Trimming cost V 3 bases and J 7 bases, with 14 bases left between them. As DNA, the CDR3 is TGCAGTGCTAGGCAGGGGGGGCTAAATACGCAGTATTTT. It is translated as CSARQGGLNTQYF.

CDR3 in DNA: TGTGCCAGCAGCCCGGACAGGGTTGGGCGCTACTATGGCTACACCTTC. Encoded protein: CASSPDRVGRYYGYTF. The V call is TRBV7-2, the J call TRBJ1-2, with TRBD1 matching over 8 bases. This CDR3 spans 16 amino acids. Germline V gene lookup returns CDR1 SGHTA and CDR2 FQGNSA. The J segment lost 3 bases and the V segment lost 5 bases, leaving 11 bases of the junction unmatched.

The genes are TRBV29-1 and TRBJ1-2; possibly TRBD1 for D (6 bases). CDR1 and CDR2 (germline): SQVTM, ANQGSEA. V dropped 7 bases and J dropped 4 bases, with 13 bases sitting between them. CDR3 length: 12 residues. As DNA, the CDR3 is TGCAGCGCCGCGGCAGGGGCCTATGGCTACACCTTC. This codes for CSAAAGAYGYTF.

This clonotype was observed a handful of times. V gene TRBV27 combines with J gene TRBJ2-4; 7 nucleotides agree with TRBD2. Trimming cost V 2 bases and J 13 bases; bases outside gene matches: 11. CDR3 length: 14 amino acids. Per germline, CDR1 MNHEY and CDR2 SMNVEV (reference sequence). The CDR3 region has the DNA TGTGCCAGCAGTTTAGGGCGGGAGAGGGGTGAGCAGTACTTC. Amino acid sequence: CASSLGRERGEQYF.

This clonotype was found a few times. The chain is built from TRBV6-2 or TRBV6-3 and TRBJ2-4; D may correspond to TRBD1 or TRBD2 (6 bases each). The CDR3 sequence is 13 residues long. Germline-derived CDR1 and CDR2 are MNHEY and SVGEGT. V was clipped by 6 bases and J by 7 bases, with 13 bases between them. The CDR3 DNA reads TGTGCCAGCAGGCGGACAGCGGGCAACATTCAGTACTTC. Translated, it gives CASRRTAGNIQYF.

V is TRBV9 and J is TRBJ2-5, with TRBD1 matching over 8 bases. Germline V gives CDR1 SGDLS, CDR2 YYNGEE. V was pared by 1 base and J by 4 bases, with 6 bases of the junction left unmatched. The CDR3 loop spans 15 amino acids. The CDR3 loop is CASSVQGALGETQYF. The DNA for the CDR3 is TGTGCCAGCAGCGTACAGGGGGCCCTGGGAGAGACCCAGTACTTC.

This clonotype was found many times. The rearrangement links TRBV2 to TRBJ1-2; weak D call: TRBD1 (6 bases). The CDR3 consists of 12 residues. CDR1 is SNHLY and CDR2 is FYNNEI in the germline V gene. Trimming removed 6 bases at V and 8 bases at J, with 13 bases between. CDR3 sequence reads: CASRFSGAGYTF. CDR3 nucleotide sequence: TGTGCCAGCAGATTCTCGGGGGCCGGCTACACCTTC.

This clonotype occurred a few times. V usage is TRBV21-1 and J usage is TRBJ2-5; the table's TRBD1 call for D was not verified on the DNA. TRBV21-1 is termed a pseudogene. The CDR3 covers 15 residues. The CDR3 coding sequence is TGTGCCAGCAGCAAAAGGGACAGGTTGGGGGAGACCCAGTACTTC. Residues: CASSKRDRLGETQYF.